Presented here are 4 T cell receptor beta chains from one specimen sequenced in a study of T-cell reconstitution after alpha-beta-depleted transplantation in children. Unique molecular identifiers were used in preparing the TCRbeta library. TCRdb re-called the PCR reads with MiXCR, one entry per CDR3 protein. The table includes about 210,000 distinct CDR3 sequences, approximately 17% detected once. The sequencing used PBMCs, mostly from graft donor cells, collected 360 days after TCRalphabeta/CD19-depleted stem cell transplant. All receptors derive from a male patient aged 2-15 years who had a stem cell transplant for acute lymphoblastic leukemia, so the T cells may come from the graft donor.

Ten or more counts support this clonotype. The J gene is TRBJ2-7, the V gene TRBV28; 9 nucleotides align to TRBD1. V gave up 0 bases and J gave up 0 bases; unmatched junction bases: 0. CDR3 length equals 15 residues. Germline values: CDR1 MDHEN, CDR2 SYDVKM. The CDR3 sequence: CASSLWTGGSYEQYF. The CDR3 coding sequence is TGTGCCAGCAGTTTATGGACAGGGGGCTCCTACGAGCAGTACTTC.

This rearrangement joins TRBV20-1 to TRBJ2-5, with 7 bases lining up with TRBD2. CDR1 is DFQATT, CDR2 SNEGSKA, per germline (reference sequence). The CDR3 is 13 amino acids. The J segment lost 2 bases and the V segment lost 6 bases, leaving 6 bases of the junction unmatched. The CDR3 reads CSALGGVQETQYF. The CDR3 region has the DNA TGCAGTGCCCTTGGGGGGGTGCAAGAGACCCAGTACTTC.

Here the CDR3 reads CASGRDSYEQYF. The CDR3 DNA reads as TGCGCCAGCGGCCGGGACAGCTACGAGCAGTACTTC. This chain joins TRBV5-1 and TRBJ2-7; 7 nucleotides line up with TRBD1. Germline CDR1 reads SGHRS; CDR2 reads YFSETQ. The CDR3 contains 12 residues. V lost 7 bases to trimming and J lost 3 bases; unmatched junction nucleotides: 4.

This clonotype has just a few counts. The chain uses TRBV5-6 and TRBJ2-7, with 9 bases identical to TRBD1. J lost 12 bases, V lost 5 bases, and 9 bases had no gene match. The germline V gene encodes CDR1 SGHDT and CDR2 YYEEEE. The CDR3 is 12 residues long. The DNA of the CDR3 is TGTGCCAGCAGTTTCACAGGGGGCAGGTCGTACTTC. Amino acids: CASSFTGGRSYF.